The source of this TCR beta chain is a study of somatic mutations in cytotoxic T cells in rheumatoid arthritis. Trimming removed 4 bases at V and 8 bases at J, with 14 bases between. This CDR3 spans 12 amino acids. The V gene's germline CDR1 is SQVTM and CDR2 ANQGSEA. Points from the study as a whole: There was no significant difference in CD8+ T-cell clonality between rheumatoid arthritis patients and age-matched healthy controls.

As to this clone: Antigen specificity is unknown.

The table came from immunoSEQ multiplex PCR; TCRdb's copy has only in-frame clones and leaves some out. The repertoire holds 25,000 to 30,000 clones, with around 86% as singletons. This clonotype originated in an adult with rheumatoid arthritis. V gene TRBV29-1 combines with J gene TRBJ1-1; D ambiguous. The material sequenced was CD8+ T cells sorted from blood. The CDR3 sequence is CSVVFRLGEAFF. CDR3 DNA sequence: TGCAGCGTTGTATTCCGATTAGGGGAAGCTTTCTTT.